The rows below give T cell receptor beta chains drawn from one sample of a study of molecular identifiers for immune sequencing clone quantification. TCRdb used MiXCR to reprocess the PCR reads, holding one entry per CDR3 protein. The profile shows about 100,000 distinct CDR3 sequences, about 32% of them singletons. The sample consisted of naive CD8+ T cells from blood, with Jurkat cell RNA spiked in. The receptors here all came from a human donor in good health. Some libraries in this study had Jurkat cell RNA spiked in. CDR3s include the opening cysteine and the closing phenylalanine or tryptophan.

length	J	V	CDR3
13	TRBJ1-1	TRBV6-2/TRBV6-3	CASSWTGYTEAFF
11	TRBJ2-1	TRBV12-3/TRBV12-4	CASSAAYEQFF
18	TRBJ2-3	TRBV4-3	CASSQLFIGTSGQDTQYF
13	TRBJ2-3	TRBV18	CASSPSLADTQYF
14	TRBJ2-7	TRBV10-3	CAISARVLSYEQYF
14	TRBJ2-5	TRBV5-1	CASSRIRLEETQYF
17	TRBJ1-4	TRBV14	CASSQGIPRTFNEKLFF
18	TRBJ2-3	TRBV9	CASSVATSGGPSTDTQYF
16	TRBJ2-1	TRBV7-9	CASSQRTGAPYNEQFF
14	TRBJ2-2	TRBV6-5	CASSYVPGFGELFF
14	TRBJ2-7	TRBV4-2	CASSQGLGAYEQYF
15	TRBJ2-7	TRBV5-6	CASSWGWGRLTEQYF
13	TRBJ2-7	TRBV2	CASSEVGVHEQYF
17	TRBJ1-1	TRBV6-2/TRBV6-3	CASSYLTGGLLAFKAFF
15	TRBJ1-1	TRBV12-3/TRBV12-4	CASKKSSFWNTEAFF
14	TRBJ1-1	TRBV5-1	CASSLAGTSTEAFF
14	TRBJ2-4	TRBV19	CASSITSLGNIQYF
15	TRBJ1-1	TRBV10-2	CASSDARLENTEAFF
15	TRBJ2-1	TRBV9	CASSVPTSGSHEQFF
16	TRBJ2-7	TRBV20-1	CSARSGDSLAYREQYF
12	TRBJ2-3	TRBV5-4	CASSLNTDTQYF
10	TRBJ2-7	TRBV29-1	CSVRGAEQYF
14	TRBJ2-1	TRBV27	CASSNRGSYNEQFF
11	TRBJ2-7	TRBV3-1	CASGPSYEQYF
15	TRBJ2-5	TRBV4-3	CASSHSLAGEETQYF
16	TRBJ2-3	TRBV6-2/TRBV6-3	CASSTKTGTGGVTQYF
15	TRBJ2-5	TRBV19	CASTATGGAEETQYF
19	TRBJ1-5	TRBV28	CASSPLGTVLLNPNQPQHF
16	TRBJ2-4	TRBV23-1	CASSQSGGLAKNIQYF
16	TRBJ2-5	TRBV28	CASSSGTSIFRETQYF
15	-	TRBV29-1	CSVPVAAPSTDTQHF
13	TRBJ1-1	TRBV6-2/TRBV6-3	CASSYGGLAEAFF
15	TRBJ2-1	TRBV9	CASSLVADSYNEQFF
14	TRBJ2-5	TRBV6-2/TRBV6-3	CASSDGGQQETQYF
15	TRBJ2-3	TRBV2	CASSEGVFSTDTQYF
14	TRBJ1-5	TRBV28	CASRPQGISRPQHF
17	-	TRBV28	CASSPIVIAGSQETQFF
15	TRBJ2-1	TRBV7-2	CASSIEGLAGDDQFF
13	TRBJ2-7	TRBV19	CASSTVLTYEQYF
14	TRBJ2-7	TRBV4-2	CASSQDNYSYEQYF
15	TRBJ1-1	TRBV7-9	CASSLGQGSRTEAFF
15	TRBJ1-1	TRBV6-2/TRBV6-3	CASSFTVMMNTEAFF
16	TRBJ2-3	TRBV7-9	CASSQTSGSVTDTQYF
15	TRBJ2-3	TRBV29-1	CSVELAVTRTDTQYF
14	TRBJ1-1	TRBV4-3	CASSQSLMNTDAFF
14	TRBJ1-2	TRBV12-5	CASGLDTLGNGYTF
15	TRBJ2-3	TRBV29-1	CSVETDSGSTDTQYF
15	TRBJ1-1	TRBV3-1	CASSQVGPGRTEAFF
12	TRBJ2-3	TRBV6-6	CASSLVSGTQYF
14	TRBJ2-2	TRBV5-6	CASSSITNTGELFF
15	TRBJ2-7	TRBV27	CASSALSGSPYEQYF
15	TRBJ2-1	TRBV29-1	CSVELAGGVDNEQFF
18	TRBJ2-6	TRBV20-1	CSARTSGAARSGANVLTF
20	TRBJ2-2	TRBV6-6	CASPRATSGRAIPDTGELFF
13	TRBJ2-7	TRBV29-1	CSVGSGQTCEQYF
14	TRBJ2-3	TRBV27	CASSAHAPSVTQYF
12	TRBJ1-1	TRBV20-1	CSADKMNTEAFF